This T cell receptor (beta chain) originates from a study of blood T cells in healthy people across ages. To note about this clonotype: The target antigen is unknown.

Germline V lookup: CDR1 MNHEY, CDR2 SVGEGT. The CDR3 consists of 15 residues. With 2 bases removed from V and 3 bases from J, the gap between germline ends came to 11 bases. Overall study findings and caveats: Naive CD4+ cells and diversity were both higher in long-lived donors than in aged donors. Because donor CMV status was unknown, expanded clonotype changes were possibly confounded.

In each sample, at least 7 million PBMCs were isolated. A minimum of 6 micrograms of total RNA was extracted per sample. A second about 6 to 12 cycle PCR used barcoded and J-beta primers. MiXCR was run by TCRdb on the 5' RACE reads, yielding one entry per CDR3 protein. This sample carries hundreds of thousands of distinct CDR3 sequences, 58% of them seen once, and the ten largest clones take over 35%. The chain uses TRBV6-2 or TRBV6-3 and TRBJ2-1, with D unresolved. This TCR was sampled from a man between 60 and 75 years old in good health. The sample consisted of blood. DNA of the CDR3: TGTGCCAGCAGTTACCGGACCCCAATCTACAATGAGCAGTTCTTC. This encodes CASSYRTPIYNEQFF.